Each of the 14 T cell receptor beta chains below was sequenced from the same sample in a study of technical replicates of blood from a handful of donors. The data were produced by immunoSEQ multiplex PCR, yet TCRdb's version contains in-frame clones alone and is incomplete. Found here are about 75,000 clones, 95% to 98% of them singletons; the top ten hold 0.18%. The sample taken for sequencing was T cells isolated from PBMCs. The receptors were sampled from a human donor in good health.

The rearrangement joins TRBV5-4 to TRBJ2-7; 14 bases fit TRBD2. V lost 3 bases and J lost 6; bases outside the gene matches: 5. The germline CDR1 and CDR2 sequences are SGHNT and YYREEE (reference sequence). This CDR3 spans 15 amino acids. CDR3 loop: CASSSQTSGRGEQYF. The CDR3 bases are TGTGCCAGCAGCTCTCAGACTAGCGGGAGGGGCGAGCAGTACTTC.

The gene calls are TRBV6-1 and TRBJ1-2, with D possibly being TRBD1 (5 bases). Germline V gene sequence: CDR1 MNHNS, CDR2 SASEGT. This CDR3 has 13 residues. Between the trimmed V and J ends, which lost 0 bases and 4 bases, there was a span of 6 bases. The CDR3 loop reads CASSEAGVYGYTF. The DNA of the CDR3 is TGTGCCAGCAGTGAAGCAGGGGTCTATGGCTACACCTTC.

The rearrangement links TRBV4-1 to TRBJ2-5, with D unclear. Trimming shortened V by 2 bases and J by 2 bases, and 3 bases separated the two germline ends. CDR1 MGHRA and CDR2 YSYEKL come from the germline V gene. The CDR3 contains 12 residues. The CDR3 reads CASSQPQETQYF. The CDR3, as DNA: TGCGCCAGCAGCCAACCACAAGAGACCCAGTACTTC.

The chain uses TRBV6-5 and TRBJ2-7; maybe TRBD2 (6 bases). Deletions cut 2 bases from V and 3 bases from J, with 11 bases between. CDR1 and CDR2 (germline): MNHEY, SVGAGI. This CDR3 has 14 residues. CDR3 nucleotides: TGTGCCAGCAGTTACGGGGGGTCGCGCTACGAGCAGTACTTC. It translates to CASSYGGSRYEQYF.

The chain carries TRBV18 and TRBJ2-1; D possibly corresponds to TRBD2 (6 bases). CDR3 size: 16 residues. Germline CDR1 reads KGHSH; CDR2 reads LQKENI. V was clipped by 1 base and J by 0 bases, with 10 bases between them. The DNA of the CDR3 is TGTGCCAGCTCACCACTGGCGGGACCCTCCTACAATGAGCAGTTCTTC. As protein: CASSPLAGPSYNEQFF. Looking up the rest from reference TRBV18 and TRBJ2-1 gives the full variable domain: NAGVMQNPRHLVRRRGQEARLRCSPMKGHSHVYWYRQLPEEGLKFMVYLQKENIIDESGMPKERFSAEFPKEGPSILRIQQVVRGDSAAYFCASSPLAGPSYNEQFFGPGTRLTVL.

V gene TRBV7-9 combines with J gene TRBJ1-1; 7 nucleotides line up with TRBD1. V shed 4 bases and J 3 bases; nucleotides not matched to a gene: 2. Germline V gene lookup returns CDR1 SEHNR and CDR2 FQNEAQ (reference sequence). CDR3 length equals 13 residues. The CDR3 is CASSSDRDTEAFF. In DNA form, the CDR3 reads TGTGCCAGCAGCTCCGACAGGGACACTGAAGCTTTCTTT.

This clone came up once. V usage is TRBV5-1 and J usage is TRBJ2-3; 11 positions match TRBD2. V shed 3 bases and J 2 bases; nucleotides not matched to a gene: 5. The germline V gene has CDR1 SGHRS and CDR2 YFSETQ. The CDR3 has 16 amino acids. Here the CDR3 DNA reads TGCGCCAGCAGCTCACTAGCGGGGGAAAACACAGATACGCAGTATTTT. It is translated as CASSSLAGENTDTQYF.

The chain employs TRBV11-3 and TRBJ2-1, with D perhaps matching TRBD1 (5 bases). The V and J ends lost 4 bases and 4 bases respectively, with 11 bases between them. The germline CDR1 and CDR2 sequences are SGHNT and YENEEA. This CDR3 is 14 amino acids long. The CDR3, as DNA: TGTGCCAGCAGCTACAGGCAAAATTACAATGAGCAGTTCTTC. Residues: CASSYRQNYNEQFF.

The gene calls are TRBV14 and TRBJ1-4, with D hard to call. Germline-derived CDR1 and CDR2 are SGHDN and FVKESK. V gave up 0 bases and J gave up 0 bases, with 11 bases separating them. The CDR3 is 17 residues long. The CDR3 DNA reads TGTGCCAGCAGCCAAGAGAGGATATCTGCAACTAATGAAAAACTGTTTTTT. It translates to CASSQERISATNEKLFF.

This chain connects TRBV4-1 to TRBJ2-7; 8 bases align to TRBD2. The CDR3 is 16 residues long. Germline V CDR1 and CDR2: MGHRA, YSYEKL. V gave up 4 bases and J gave up 0 bases; unmatched junction bases: 8. The CDR3 coding sequence is TGCGCCAGCAGCCCCGAACCGGGAGGGCCCTCCTACGAGCAGTACTTC. It specifies CASSPEPGGPSYEQYF.

This CDR3 reads CASSEGGKYTEAFF. The CDR3 coding sequence is TGTGCCAGCAGTGAAGGTGGCAAGTACACTGAAGCTTTCTTT. The chain uses TRBV25-1 and TRBJ1-1; D unresolved. The germline V and J ends were trimmed by 2 bases and 3 bases, with 10 bases remaining between them. CDR1 is MGHDK, CDR2 SYGVNS, per germline. The CDR3 spans 14 residues.

This clone was detected only once. The rearrangement links TRBV7-9 to TRBJ1-1; D remains unclear. V was cut by 1 base and J by 1 base, with 10 bases left in between. Germline values: CDR1 SEHNR, CDR2 FQNEAQ (reference sequence). The CDR3 is made up of 15 amino acids. The CDR3 DNA reads as TGTGCCAGCAGCTTAGGGCCAGAAACGAACACTGAAGCTTTCTTT. The encoded protein is CASSLGPETNTEAFF.

V is TRBV27 and J is TRBJ2-7; 7 nucleotides match TRBD2. Looked up from germline, CDR1 is MNHEY and CDR2 is SMNVEV (reference sequence). The CDR3 runs to 11 residues. V lost 7 bases, J lost 7 bases, and 4 bases stayed unmatched. The CDR3 spells CASTEGGEQYF. CDR3 DNA: TGTGCCAGCACCGAGGGAGGGGAGCAGTACTTC.

The chain recombines TRBV9 with TRBJ2-5; 7 nucleotides agree with TRBD2. This CDR3 has 15 amino acids. Germline V gene data show CDR1 as SGDLS and CDR2 as YYNGEE. The junction had 11 bases not matched to a gene; V was cut back by 4 bases and J by 5 bases. The DNA of the CDR3 is TGTGCCAGCAGCCCCCAAGGGAGGGGTGAGGAGACCCAGTACTTC. It encodes CASSPQGRGEETQYF.